This T cell receptor beta chain was observed in a study of beta chain features in type 1 diabetes. Overall study context: Examined across all samples were roughly 110,000,000 sorted cells.

The sequenced template was cDNA made from the entire isolated RNA. Clones were sequenced by immunoSEQ multiplex PCR, and TCRdb holds only the in-frame ones, with some missing. The sample includes about 660,000 clones, around 15% of them seen just once. This CDR3 spans 13 amino acids. Germline V lookup: CDR1 SGHDN, CDR2 FVKESK. Trimming pared 3 bases from V and 3 bases from J, leaving 8 bases between. In regard to this clone: Its antigen is not known.

Findings and caveats of the study: For Type 1 diabetes patients, all four CD4+ subsets carried TCRB CDR3s that were moderately but significantly shorter.

The V gene is TRBV14, the J gene TRBJ1-1; D gene ambiguous. The material sequenced was naive CD4+ T cells from blood. The receptor comes from a man between 18 and 35 years old with type 1 diabetes. CDR3 sequence reads: CASSQHLDTEAFF. CDR3 sequence (DNA): TGTGCCAGCAGCCAGCACCTTGACACTGAAGCTTTCTTT.